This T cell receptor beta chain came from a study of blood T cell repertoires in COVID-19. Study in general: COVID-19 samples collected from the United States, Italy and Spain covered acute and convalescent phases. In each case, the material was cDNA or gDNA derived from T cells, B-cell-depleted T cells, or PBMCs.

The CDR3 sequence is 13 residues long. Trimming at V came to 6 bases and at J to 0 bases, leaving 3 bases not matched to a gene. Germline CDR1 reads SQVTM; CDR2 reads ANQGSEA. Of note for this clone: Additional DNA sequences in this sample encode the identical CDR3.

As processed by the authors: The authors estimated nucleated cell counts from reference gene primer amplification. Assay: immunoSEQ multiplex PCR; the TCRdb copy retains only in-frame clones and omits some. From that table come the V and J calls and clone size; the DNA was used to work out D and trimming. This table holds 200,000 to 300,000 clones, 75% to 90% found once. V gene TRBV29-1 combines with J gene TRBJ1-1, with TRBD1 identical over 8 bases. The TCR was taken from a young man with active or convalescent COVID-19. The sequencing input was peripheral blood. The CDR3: CSVADRVNTEAFF. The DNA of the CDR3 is TGCAGCGTAGCGGACAGGGTGAACACTGAAGCTTTCTTT.